Listed below are T cell receptor beta chains from one sample, sequenced in a study of blood T cell repertoires in COVID-19. Sequencing used immunoSEQ multiplex PCR; TCRdb keeps in-frame clones, though not all of them. The profile shows 160,000 or so clones, roughly nine tenths of them singletons. Sequencing was done on a sample of peripheral blood. The source of these receptors is a woman aged 70 to 79 with acute or convalescent COVID-19. The CDR3 runs from the conserved cysteine through the conserved F or W. A D gene is named only where the DNA matches it firmly. The listing skips clone size in some rows; elsewhere it reads once, few, many or a size class.

J: TRBJ2-7; D: TRBD2; size: .; V: TRBV6-6; CDR3: CASSPTSGSGYEQYF; DNA: TGTGCCAGCAGCCCGACTAGCGGGAGTGGCTACGAGCAGTACTTC
J: TRBJ1-3; D: .; size: .; V: TRBV3-1/TRBV3-2; CDR3: CASSQDAAANTIYF; DNA: TGTGCCAGCAGCCAAGATGCGGCAGCAAACACCATATATTTT
J: TRBJ2-1; D: TRBD2; size: .; V: TRBV9; CDR3: CASSVSPGTSSIGEQFF; DNA: TGTGCCAGCAGCGTAAGTCCCGGGACTAGCTCAATAGGGGAGCAGTTCTTC
J: TRBJ1-5; D: .; size: once; V: TRBV19; CDR3: CASRSSGENQPQHF; DNA: TGTGCCAGTAGAAGTTCAGGGGAAAATCAGCCCCAGCATTTT
J: TRBJ2-3; D: .; size: .; V: TRBV20-1; CDR3: CSASGGLTDTQYF; DNA: TGCAGTGCTAGTGGGGGACTCACAGATACGCAGTATTTT
J: TRBJ1-5; D: .; size: .; V: TRBV15; CDR3: CATSREYSLNQPQHF; DNA: TGTGCCACCAGCAGAGAGTACAGCCTAAATCAGCCCCAGCATTTT
J: TRBJ1-1; D: .; size: .; V: TRBV7-2; CDR3: CASRSTGSSTEAFF; DNA: TGTGCCAGCAGATCAACGGGGTCTTCCACTGAAGCTTTCTTT
J: TRBJ1-4; D: .; size: few; V: TRBV6-1; CDR3: CASSGQLGAGATNEKLFF; DNA: TGTGCCAGCAGTGGGCAACTCGGGGCGGGGGCAACTAATGAAAAACTGTTTTTT
J: TRBJ2-7; D: TRBD1; size: .; V: TRBV27; CDR3: CASSVGQGGHEQYF; DNA: TGTGCCAGCAGCGTTGGACAGGGCGGCCACGAGCAGTACTTC
J: TRBJ1-1; D: .; size: .; V: TRBV14; CDR3: CASSHRANTEAFF; DNA: TGTGCCAGCAGCCACAGGGCGAACACTGAAGCTTTCTTT
J: TRBJ2-5; D: .; size: .; V: TRBV7-8; CDR3: CASSLARRGETQYF; DNA: TGTGCCAGCAGCTTAGCGCGTCGAGGAGAGACCCAGTACTTC
J: TRBJ2-5; D: TRBD2; size: .; V: TRBV6-1; CDR3: CASSEAPTSRETQYF; DNA: TGTGCCAGCAGTGAAGCCCCGACTAGCCGAGAGACCCAGTACTTC
J: TRBJ2-7; D: TRBD2; size: .; V: TRBV6-1; CDR3: CASRETWVAGGPYEQYF; DNA: TGTGCCAGCAGAGAAACTTGGGTAGCGGGAGGGCCATACGAGCAGTACTTC
J: TRBJ1-6; D: .; size: .; V: TRBV30; CDR3: CAWMAGNGSPLHF; DNA: TGTGCCTGGATGGCAGGGAACGGCTCACCCCTCCACTTT
J: TRBJ2-1; D: TRBD2; size: .; V: TRBV10-3; CDR3: CAISDTSGRINEQFF; DNA: TGTGCCATCAGTGACACTAGCGGGAGAATCAATGAGCAGTTCTTC
J: TRBJ2-1; D: TRBD2; size: .; V: TRBV13; CDR3: CASSLRLAGTYNEQFF; DNA: TGTGCCAGCAGCTTAAGATTAGCGGGGACGTACAATGAGCAGTTCTTC
J: TRBJ1-6; D: .; size: .; V: TRBV27; CDR3: CASSAVGRGGNSPLHF; DNA: TGTGCCAGCAGTGCCGTCGGCAGGGGTGGTAATTCACCCCTCCACTTT
J: TRBJ2-7; D: .; size: .; V: TRBV2; CDR3: CANSRGGDEQYF; DNA: TGTGCTAACTCTAGAGGAGGGGACGAGCAGTACTTC